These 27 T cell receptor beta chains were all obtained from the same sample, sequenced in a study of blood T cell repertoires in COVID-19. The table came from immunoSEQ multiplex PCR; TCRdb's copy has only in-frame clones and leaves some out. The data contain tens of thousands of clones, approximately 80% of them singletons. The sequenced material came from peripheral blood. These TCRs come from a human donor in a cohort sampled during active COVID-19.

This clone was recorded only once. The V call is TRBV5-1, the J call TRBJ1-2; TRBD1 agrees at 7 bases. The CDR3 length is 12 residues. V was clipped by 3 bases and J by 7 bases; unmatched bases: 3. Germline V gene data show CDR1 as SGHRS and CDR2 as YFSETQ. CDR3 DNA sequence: TGCGCCAGCAGCTCCGACAGGGTTGGCTACACCTTC. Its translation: CASSSDRVGYTF.

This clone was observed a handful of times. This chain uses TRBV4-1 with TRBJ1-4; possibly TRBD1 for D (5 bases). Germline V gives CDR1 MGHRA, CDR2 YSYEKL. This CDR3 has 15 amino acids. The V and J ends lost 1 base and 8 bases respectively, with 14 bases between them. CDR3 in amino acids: CASSQVSQGREKLFF. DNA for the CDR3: TGCGCCAGCAGCCAAGTGTCCCAGGGTAGGGAAAAACTGTTTTTT.

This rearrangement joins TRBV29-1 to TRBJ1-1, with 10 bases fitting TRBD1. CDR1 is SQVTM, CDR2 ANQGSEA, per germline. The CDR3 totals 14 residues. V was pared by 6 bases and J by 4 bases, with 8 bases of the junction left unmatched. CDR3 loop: CSVTSGQGITEAFF. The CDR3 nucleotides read TGCAGCGTCACCTCGGGACAGGGGATCACTGAAGCTTTCTTT.

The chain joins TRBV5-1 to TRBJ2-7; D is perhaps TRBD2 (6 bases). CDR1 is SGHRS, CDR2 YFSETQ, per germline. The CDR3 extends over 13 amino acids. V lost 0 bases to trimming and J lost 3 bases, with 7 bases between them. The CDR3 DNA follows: TGCGCCAGCAGCTTGGGACTAGGCTACGAGCAGTACTTC. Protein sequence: CASSLGLGYEQYF.

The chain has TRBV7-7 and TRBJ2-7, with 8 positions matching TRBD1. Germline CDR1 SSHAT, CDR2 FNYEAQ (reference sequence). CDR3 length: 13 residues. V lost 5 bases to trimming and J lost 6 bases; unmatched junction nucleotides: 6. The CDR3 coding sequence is TGTGCCAGCAGCCCGGACAGGGACGGCGAGCAGTACTTC. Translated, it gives CASSPDRDGEQYF.

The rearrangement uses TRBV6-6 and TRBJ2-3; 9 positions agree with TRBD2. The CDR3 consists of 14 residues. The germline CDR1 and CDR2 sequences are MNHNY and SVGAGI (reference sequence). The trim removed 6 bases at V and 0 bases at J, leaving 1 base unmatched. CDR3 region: CASSLAGSTDTQYF. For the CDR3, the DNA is TGTGCCAGCAGCCTAGCGGGGAGCACAGATACGCAGTATTTT.

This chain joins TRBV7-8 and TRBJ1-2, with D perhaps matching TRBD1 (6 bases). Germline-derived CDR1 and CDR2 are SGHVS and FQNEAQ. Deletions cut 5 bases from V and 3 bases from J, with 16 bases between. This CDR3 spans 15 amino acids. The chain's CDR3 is CASSRKQGPDYGYTF. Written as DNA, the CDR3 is TGTGCCAGCAGCCGCAAACAGGGTCCGGACTATGGCTACACCTTC.

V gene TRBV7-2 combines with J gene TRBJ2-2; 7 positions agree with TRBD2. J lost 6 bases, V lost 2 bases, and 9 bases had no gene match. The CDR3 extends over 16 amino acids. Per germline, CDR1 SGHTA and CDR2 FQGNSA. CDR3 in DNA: TGTGCCAGCAGCTTAACCTCGTCTAGCGGAGCCGGGGAGCTGTTTTTT. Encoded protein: CASSLTSSSGAGELFF.

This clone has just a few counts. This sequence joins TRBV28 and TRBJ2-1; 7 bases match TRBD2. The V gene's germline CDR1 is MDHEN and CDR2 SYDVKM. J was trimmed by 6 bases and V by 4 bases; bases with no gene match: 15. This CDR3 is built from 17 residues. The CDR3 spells CASSSLSGGGFSNEQFF. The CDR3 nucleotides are TGTGCCAGCAGTTCCCTTTCTGGGGGGGGGTTCAGCAATGAGCAGTTCTTC. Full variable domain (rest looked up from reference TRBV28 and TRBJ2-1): DVKVTQSSRYLVKRTGEKVFLECVQDMDHENMFWYRQDPGLGLRLIYFSYDVKMKEKGDIPEGYSVSREKKERFSLILESASTNQTSMYLCASSSLSGGGFSNEQFFGPGTRLTVL.

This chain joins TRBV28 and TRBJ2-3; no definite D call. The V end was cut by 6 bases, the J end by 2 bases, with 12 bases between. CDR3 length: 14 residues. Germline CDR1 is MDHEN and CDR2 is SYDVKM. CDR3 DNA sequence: TGTGCCAGCAGAGGCGGCAAGACCACAGATACGCAGTATTTT. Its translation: CASRGGKTTDTQYF.

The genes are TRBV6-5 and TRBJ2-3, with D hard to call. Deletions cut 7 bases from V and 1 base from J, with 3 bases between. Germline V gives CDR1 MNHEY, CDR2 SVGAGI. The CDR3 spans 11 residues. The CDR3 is CASTGTDTQYF. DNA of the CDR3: TGTGCCAGCACCGGCACAGATACGCAGTATTTT.

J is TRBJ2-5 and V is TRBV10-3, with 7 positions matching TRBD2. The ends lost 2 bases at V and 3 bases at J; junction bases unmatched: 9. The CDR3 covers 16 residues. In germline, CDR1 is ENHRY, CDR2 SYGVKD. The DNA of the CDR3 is TGTGCCATCAGTGAGCTACCGGAGACTAGCAAAGAGACCCAGTACTTC. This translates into CAISELPETSKETQYF.

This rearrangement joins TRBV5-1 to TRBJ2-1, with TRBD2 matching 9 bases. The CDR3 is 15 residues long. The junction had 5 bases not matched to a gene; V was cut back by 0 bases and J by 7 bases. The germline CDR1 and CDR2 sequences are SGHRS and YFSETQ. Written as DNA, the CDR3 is TGCGCCAGCAGCTTGGGAGCGGGGGGCCCTAATGAGCAGTTCTTC. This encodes CASSLGAGGPNEQFF.

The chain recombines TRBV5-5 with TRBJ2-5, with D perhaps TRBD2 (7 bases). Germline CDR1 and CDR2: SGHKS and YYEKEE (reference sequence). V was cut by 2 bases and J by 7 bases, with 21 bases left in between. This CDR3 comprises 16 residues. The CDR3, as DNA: TGTGCCAGCAGCTTATCCGCGGGGGCCATGCTAAGGACCCAGTACTTC. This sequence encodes CASSLSAGAMLRTQYF.

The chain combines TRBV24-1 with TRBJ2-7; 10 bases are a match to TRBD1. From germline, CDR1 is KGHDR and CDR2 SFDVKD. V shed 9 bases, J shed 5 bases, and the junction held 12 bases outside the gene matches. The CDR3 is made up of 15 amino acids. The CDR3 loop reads CATPEPTGGEDEQYF. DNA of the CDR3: TGTGCCACCCCCGAGCCGACAGGGGGCGAAGACGAGCAGTACTTC.

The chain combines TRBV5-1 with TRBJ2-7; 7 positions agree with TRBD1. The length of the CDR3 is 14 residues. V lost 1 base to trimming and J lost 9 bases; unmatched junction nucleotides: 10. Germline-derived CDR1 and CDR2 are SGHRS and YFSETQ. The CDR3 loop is CASSLPGTERTQYF. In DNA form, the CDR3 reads TGCGCCAGCAGCTTGCCGGGGACAGAGAGGACGCAGTACTTC.

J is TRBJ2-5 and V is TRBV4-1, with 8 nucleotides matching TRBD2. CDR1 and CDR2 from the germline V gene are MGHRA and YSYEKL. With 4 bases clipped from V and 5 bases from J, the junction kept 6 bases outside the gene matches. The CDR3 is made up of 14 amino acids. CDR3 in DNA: TGCGCCAGCAGCCTACGGGGGGGTAGTGAGACCCAGTACTTC. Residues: CASSLRGGSETQYF.

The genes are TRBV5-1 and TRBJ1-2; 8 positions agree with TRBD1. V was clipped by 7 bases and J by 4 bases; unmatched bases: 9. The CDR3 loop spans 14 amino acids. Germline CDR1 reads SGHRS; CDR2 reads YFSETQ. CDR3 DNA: TGCGCCAGCGGACTTACAGGGGGAGGCTATGGCTACACCTTC. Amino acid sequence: CASGLTGGGYGYTF.

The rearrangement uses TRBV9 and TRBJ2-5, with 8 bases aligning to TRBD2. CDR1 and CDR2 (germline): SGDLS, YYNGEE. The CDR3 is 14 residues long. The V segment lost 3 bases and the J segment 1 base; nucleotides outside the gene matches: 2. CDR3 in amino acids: CASSAGGSQETQYF. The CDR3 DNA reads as TGTGCCAGCAGCGCGGGGGGGAGCCAAGAGACCCAGTACTTC.

The CDR3 nucleotides are TGTGCCAGCAGCTTAGGAGGGATTGAAGCTTTCTTT. Its protein product is CASSLGGIEAFF. The gene calls are TRBV7-9 and TRBJ1-1; D is unclear. The CDR3 runs to 12 residues. Trimming took off 1 base at V and 7 bases at J, with 7 bases between the two ends. CDR1 and CDR2 (germline): SEHNR, FQNEAQ (reference sequence).

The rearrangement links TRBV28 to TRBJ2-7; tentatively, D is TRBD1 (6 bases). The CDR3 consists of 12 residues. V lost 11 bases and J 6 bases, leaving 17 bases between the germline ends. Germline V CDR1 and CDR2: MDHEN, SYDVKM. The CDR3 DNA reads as TGTGCCGTACAGGGATCCACTAGCGAGCAGTACTTC. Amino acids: CAVQGSTSEQYF.

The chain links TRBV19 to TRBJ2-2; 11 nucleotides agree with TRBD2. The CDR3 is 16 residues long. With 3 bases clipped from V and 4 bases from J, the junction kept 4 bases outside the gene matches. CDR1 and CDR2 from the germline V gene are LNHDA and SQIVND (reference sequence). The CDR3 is CASSIATSGTTGELFF. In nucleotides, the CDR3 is TGTGCCAGTAGTATTGCGACTAGCGGGACCACCGGGGAGCTGTTTTTT. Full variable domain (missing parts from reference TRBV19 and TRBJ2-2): DGGITQSPKYLFRKEGQNVTLSCEQNLNHDAMYWYRQDPGQGLRLIYYSQIVNDFQKGDIAEGYSVSREKKESFPLTVTSAQKNPTAFYLCASSIATSGTTGELFFGEGSRLTVL.

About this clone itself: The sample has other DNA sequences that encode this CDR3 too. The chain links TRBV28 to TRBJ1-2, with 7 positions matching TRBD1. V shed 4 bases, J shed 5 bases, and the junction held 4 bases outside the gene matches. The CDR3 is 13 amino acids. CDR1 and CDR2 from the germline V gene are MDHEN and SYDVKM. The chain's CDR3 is CASSSQGGYGYTF. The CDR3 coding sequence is TGTGCCAGCAGTTCTCAGGGGGGTTATGGCTACACCTTC.

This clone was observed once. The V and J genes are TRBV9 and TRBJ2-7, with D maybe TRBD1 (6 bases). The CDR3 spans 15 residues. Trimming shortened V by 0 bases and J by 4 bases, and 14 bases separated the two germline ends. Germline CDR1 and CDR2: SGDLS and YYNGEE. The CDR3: CASSVAPGTSYEQYF. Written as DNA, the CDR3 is TGTGCCAGCAGCGTAGCCCCTGGGACAAGTTACGAGCAGTACTTC. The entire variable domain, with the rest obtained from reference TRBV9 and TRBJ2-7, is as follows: DSGVTQTPKHLITATGQRVTLRCSPRSGDLSVYWYQQSLDQGLQFLIQYYNGEERAKGNILERFSAQQFPDLHSELNLSSLELGDSALYFCASSVAPGTSYEQYFGPGTRLTVT.

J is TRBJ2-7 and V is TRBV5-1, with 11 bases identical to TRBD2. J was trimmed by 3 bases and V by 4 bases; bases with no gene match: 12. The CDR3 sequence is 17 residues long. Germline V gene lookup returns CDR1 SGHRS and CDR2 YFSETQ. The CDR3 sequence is CASSLGTSGRAVYEQYF. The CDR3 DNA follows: TGCGCCAGCAGCCTAGGTACTAGCGGGAGAGCCGTCTACGAGCAGTACTTC.

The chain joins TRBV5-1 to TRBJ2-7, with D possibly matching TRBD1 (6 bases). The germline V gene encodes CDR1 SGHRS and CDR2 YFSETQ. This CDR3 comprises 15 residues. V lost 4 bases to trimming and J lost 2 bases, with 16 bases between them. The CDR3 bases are TGCGCCAGCAGCCCCCGGCAGGGGAAGGCCTACGAGCAGTACTTC. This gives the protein CASSPRQGKAYEQYF.

CDR3 coding DNA: TGTGCCAGCAGTGGCTCACTAGCGGGGGGGTACAATGAGCAGTTCTTC. Residues: CASSGSLAGGYNEQFF. The J gene is TRBJ2-1, the V gene TRBV2; 13 bases fit TRBD2. The CDR3 sequence is 16 residues long. Germline CDR1 and CDR2: SNHLY and FYNNEI. V gave up 4 bases and J gave up 4 bases; unmatched junction bases: 4.